What follows is one T cell receptor (beta chain) and its context. The entry originates in a study of TIL therapy for anti-PD-1-resistant metastatic lung cancer. Looking at the study overall: Patients had a median age of 54 years (range 38-75). Median tumor mutation burden was under 1.9 mutations per megabase.

Time point defined: pre-treatment sample, taken before nivolumab and TIL therapy. CDR1 is MNHEY and CDR2 is SMNVEV in the germline V gene (reference sequence). The V gene lost 3 bases and the J gene lost 6 bases, with 8 bases spanning the gap. CDR3 length: 13 amino acids. The immunoSEQ assay was v3. Sequencing depth was 2 million to 2.5 million read pairs for survey level, about 5-6.5 million for deep. Method: immunoSEQ multiplex PCR; TCRdb's copy keeps in-frame clones and lacks some. The sample includes 50,000 to 65,000 clones, about 69% of them seen just once. The TCR comes from a person aged 25-80 years with non-small cell lung cancer. The sample here was blood, taken at baseline. J is TRBJ2-2 and V is TRBV27; no reliable D call. The CDR3 loop reads CASSFFLAGELFF. CDR3 nucleotide sequence: TGTGCCAGCAGTTTTTTTTTGGCCGGGGAGCTGTTTTTT.